This T cell receptor (beta chain) was documented in a study of cytomegalovirus exposure and HLA in healthy donors. As for the study in general: Samples from HLA-typed donors yielded 65 million to 90 million unique TCRs in an early data release. Findings of the study overall: DRB1 showed the most TCR associations and HLA-C the fewest in a later analysis, as rates varied by HLA locus. One later analysis reportedly identified an Asian-associated ancestry cluster that showed fewer N-insertions than the roughly 600-donor mean.

CDR1 is MDHEN and CDR2 is SYDVKM in the germline V gene. V dropped 6 bases and J dropped 4; count of bases not matched to a gene: 6. The CDR3 consists of 14 residues. On this clone itself: Its antigen is currently unknown.

Every donor was a healthy person donating bone marrow. PCR primers comprised 60 Vbeta and 13 Jbeta primers. TCRdb's copy holds only in-frame clones and misses some; the assay was immunoSEQ multiplex PCR. The repertoire consists of 150,000 or so clones, with 70% to 80% occurring once and the leading ten covering around 13%. Sequencing was carried out using PBMCs. The gene calls are TRBV28 and TRBJ1-5; TRBD1 matches 7 bases. The sequence was collected from a young man in good health and CMV-seropositive. CDR3 region: CASSRGGWNQPQHF. CDR3 nucleotides: TGTGCCAGCAGCCGAGGGGGCTGGAATCAGCCCCAGCATTTT.